This T cell receptor beta chain derives from a study of regulatory T cells in long-lasting Graves disease. Arm-PCR of CDR3 regions and iRepertoire HTBI primers were used to build TCR beta libraries. TCRdb independently ran MiXCR on the multiplex PCR reads; one entry per CDR3 protein. This table holds hundreds of thousands of distinct CDR3 sequences, over 15% found once. This clonotype was seen a single time. Germline V gene data show CDR1 as LNHDA and CDR2 as SQIVND (reference sequence). The CDR3 has 13 residues. Trimming removed 5 bases at V and 8 bases at J, with 12 bases between. Stated time point: newly diagnosed GD, antithyroid drugs for less than 3 months. Extracted PBMC RNA gave rise to the TCR library. The collection involved drawing approximately 9 milliliters of peripheral blood into EDTA tubes. This sample also appeared in a second study, on T cells in Graves' hyperthyroidism and ophthalmopathy.

The material was peripheral blood mononuclear cells (PBMCs), obtained at new diagnosis, from a patient treated with antithyroid drugs. The sequence was obtained from a man between 40 and 49 years old with Graves disease. The rearrangement uses TRBV19 and TRBJ1-4; D not resolved. CDR3 sequence reads: CASSSAGREKLFF. The CDR3 nucleotides are TGTGCCAGTAGTTCGGCAGGACGCGAAAAACTGTTTTTT.